This T cell receptor (beta chain) is drawn from a study of shared T cell receptors in the human thymus. Produced via immunoSEQ multiplex PCR; TCRdb's table is partial and in-frame only. The sample holds over 350,000 clones, 85% to 95% seen once. CDR1 SGDLS and CDR2 YYNGEE come from the germline V gene. V lost 5 bases and J lost 7; bases outside the gene matches: 8. The CDR3 contains 14 residues. This chain connects TRBV9 to TRBJ2-1, with TRBD2 identical over 8 bases. This receptor was taken from a human donor. The specimen was thymocytes. The CDR3 nucleotides are TGTGCCAGCAGTGTAACTAGCGGCGGGAATGAGCAGTTCTTC. It translates to CASSVTSGGNEQFF.